The TCR beta chain under discussion was sequenced for a study of Graves' ophthalmopathy and Graves' hyperthyroidism. The study's findings and limits: Blood contained most expanded thyroid clonotypes exceeding 0.001 frequency. Classification of ophthalmopathy versus stable hyperthyroidism by a 13-signature model yielded roughly 86% sensitivity and 75% to 84% specificity.

Investigators amplified TCR beta CDR3 regions from RNA transcripts. RT-PCR was first run with HTBI primers, then multiplex PCR in a second round. TCRdb called the multiplex PCR reads again in MiXCR, with one record for every CDR3 protein. The sample consists of some 350,000 distinct CDR3 sequences, about 18% of them appearing once. Remarks on this clonotype: What it binds is not known.

V lost 3 bases and J lost 7; bases outside the gene matches: 14. CDR3 length: 16 residues. Among the hyperthyroidism patients, all were newly diagnosed, aged 18 to 65, with under 2 months' duration. PBMCs were isolated by Ficoll-Paque density gradient centrifugation, using 8 to 10 ml of fresh peripheral blood as the starting material. The TCR sequence derives from an adult woman with stable Graves' hyperthyroidism. The J gene is TRBJ2-5, the V gene TRBV12-3 or TRBV12-4; 7 positions match TRBD2. Specimen: peripheral blood. CDR3 residues: CASSFSPMWERGTQYF. The CDR3 coding sequence is TGTGCCAGCAGTTTTTCCCCGATGTGGGAGCGGGGGACCCAGTACTTC.